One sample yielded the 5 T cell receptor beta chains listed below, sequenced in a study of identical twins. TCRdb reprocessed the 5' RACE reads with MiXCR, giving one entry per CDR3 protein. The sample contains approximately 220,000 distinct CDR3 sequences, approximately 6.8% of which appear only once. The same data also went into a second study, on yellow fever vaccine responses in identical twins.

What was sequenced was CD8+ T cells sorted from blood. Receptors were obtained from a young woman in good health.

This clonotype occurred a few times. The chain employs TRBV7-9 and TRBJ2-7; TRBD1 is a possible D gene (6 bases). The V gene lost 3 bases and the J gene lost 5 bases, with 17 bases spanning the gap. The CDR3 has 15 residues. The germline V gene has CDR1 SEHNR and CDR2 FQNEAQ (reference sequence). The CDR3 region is CASSFRSAGEHEQYF. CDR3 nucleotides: TGTGCCAGCAGCTTTCGGTCGGCAGGGGAGCACGAGCAGTACTTC. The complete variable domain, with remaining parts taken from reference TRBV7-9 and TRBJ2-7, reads DTGVSQNPRHKITKRGQNVTFRCDPISEHNRLYWYRQTLGQGPEFLTYFQNEAQLEKSRLLSDRFSAERPKGSFSTLEIQRTEQGDSAMYLCASSFRSAGEHEQYFGPGTRLTVT.

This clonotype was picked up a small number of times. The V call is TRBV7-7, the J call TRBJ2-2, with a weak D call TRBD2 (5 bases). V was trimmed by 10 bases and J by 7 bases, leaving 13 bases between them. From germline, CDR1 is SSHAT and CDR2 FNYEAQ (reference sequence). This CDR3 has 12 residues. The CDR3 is CATRPAGGELFF. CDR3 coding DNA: TGTGCCACCCGTCCCGCGGGCGGGGAGCTGTTTTTT.

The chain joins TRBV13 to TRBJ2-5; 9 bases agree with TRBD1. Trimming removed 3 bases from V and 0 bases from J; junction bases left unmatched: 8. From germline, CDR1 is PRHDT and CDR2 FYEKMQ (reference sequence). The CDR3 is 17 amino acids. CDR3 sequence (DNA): TGTGCCAGCAGCTTCCGCCAATGGACAGGGGACCAAGAGACCCAGTACTTC. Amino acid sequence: CASSFRQWTGDQETQYF.

The CDR3 nucleotides read TGTGCCAGCAGCACTAGCGGCCACAATGAGCAGTTCTTC. Its translation is CASSTSGHNEQFF. The rearrangement links TRBV11-3 to TRBJ2-1; 8 bases line up with TRBD2. The CDR3 is 13 amino acids. V gave up 5 bases and J gave up 5 bases; unmatched junction bases: 2. Germline-derived CDR1 and CDR2 are SGHNT and YENEEA.

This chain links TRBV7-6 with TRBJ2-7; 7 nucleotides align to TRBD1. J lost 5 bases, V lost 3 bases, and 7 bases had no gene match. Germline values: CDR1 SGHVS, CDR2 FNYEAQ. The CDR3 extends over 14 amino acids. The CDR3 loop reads CASSFLGGEDEQYF. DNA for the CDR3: TGTGCCAGCAGCTTCCTAGGGGGCGAGGACGAGCAGTACTTC.